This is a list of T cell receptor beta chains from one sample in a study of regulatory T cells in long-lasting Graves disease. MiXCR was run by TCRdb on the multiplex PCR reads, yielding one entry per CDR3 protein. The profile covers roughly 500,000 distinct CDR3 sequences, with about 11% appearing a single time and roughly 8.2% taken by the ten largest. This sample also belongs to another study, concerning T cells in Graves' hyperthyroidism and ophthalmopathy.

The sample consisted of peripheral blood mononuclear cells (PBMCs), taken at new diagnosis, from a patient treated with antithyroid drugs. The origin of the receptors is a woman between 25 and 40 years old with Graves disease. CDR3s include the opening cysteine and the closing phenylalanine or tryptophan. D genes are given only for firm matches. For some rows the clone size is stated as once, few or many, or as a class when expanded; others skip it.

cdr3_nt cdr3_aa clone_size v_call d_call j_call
TGTGCCAGCAGACCTCCGGGACAGGGCCACTATGGCTACACCTTC CASRPPGQGHYGYTF many TRBV11-2 TRBD1 TRBJ1-2
TGTGCCAGCATCAACAGGGAGATTAATTCACCCCTCCACTTT CASINREINSPLHF many TRBV6-2/TRBV6-3 - TRBJ1-6
TGTGCCAGCAGGATATTGGGGAACACTGAAGCTTTCTTT CASRILGNTEAFF few TRBV6-1 - TRBJ1-1
TGTGCCAGCAGTCCCCCGGGGGGGAGGAGGACTGAAGCTTTCTTC CASSPPGGRRTEAFF many TRBV28 - TRBJ1-1
TGCAGTGGCCGGGGGGGGATCGGGCCCGGGGAGCTGTTTTTT CSGRGGIGPGELFF - TRBV20-1 TRBD2 TRBJ2-2
TGTGCCAGCAGCTTAGTTGAAACAGCAAACAATGAGCAGTTCTTC CASSLVETANNEQFF many TRBV7-2 - TRBJ2-1
TGTGCCAGCGGACTCGCATACGAGCAGTACTTC CASGLAYEQYF many TRBV3-1 - TRBJ2-7
TGCAGCGTCGTCACAGGGGGGGGGGCCAACGTCCTGACTTTC CSVVTGGGANVLTF - TRBV29-1 TRBD1 TRBJ2-6
TGCAGCGTTGCCACCTCCACAGGGTGGGAGCAGTACTTC CSVATSTGWEQYF - TRBV29-1 - TRBJ2-7
TGCAGTGCTAGAGATGTAACAGGAAACATTCAGTACTTC CSARDVTGNIQYF - TRBV20-1 - TRBJ2-4
TGTGCCAGCAGCTTAGAGACGCCAAACACCGGGGAGCTGTTTTTT CASSLETPNTGELFF many TRBV11-2 - TRBJ2-2
TGTGCCAGCAGCTTTAAGGGACCTAGATCCACAGATACGCAGTATTTT CASSFKGPRSTDTQYF many TRBV13 - TRBJ2-3
TGTGCCAGCAGCTTGCATCCAGGATCCTCCTACGAGCAGTACTTC CASSLHPGSSYEQYF many TRBV5-8 - TRBJ2-7
TGTGCCAGCAGCCAAGCAAGGACAGGGGGTTACGAGCAGTACTTC CASSQARTGGYEQYF many TRBV4-3 TRBD1 TRBJ2-7
TGTGCCAGGCGGACTAGCGGGTCCTACGAGCAGTACTTC CARRTSGSYEQYF many TRBV2 TRBD2 TRBJ2-7
TGTGCTAGTGGTTTGACACCCTCTAACTATGGCTACACCTTC CASGLTPSNYGYTF many TRBV12-5 - TRBJ1-2
TGTGCCAGCAGTGGGGGCGGACGCCCCTACGAGCAGTACTTC CASSGGGRPYEQYF - TRBV2 - TRBJ2-7
TGTGCCAGCAGTTACGGCCAGGGAGGTGGGATATACGAGCAGTACTTC CASSYGQGGGIYEQYF many TRBV27 - TRBJ2-7
TGTGCCAGCTTGCGTGGCGGTGGGGGGGCCGAGCAGTACTTC CASLRGGGGAEQYF - TRBV7-2 - TRBJ2-7
TGCGCCAGCAGCTCCATGCGAACAAGTAGCTACAATGAGCAGTTCTTC CASSSMRTSSYNEQFF few TRBV5-1 - TRBJ2-1
TGTGCCAGCAGCCCGGGAGCGGGAGGGCTCACAGATACGCAGTATTTT CASSPGAGGLTDTQYF many TRBV7-2 TRBD2 TRBJ2-3
TGTGCCAGTACACAGGGGCCTAGCAATCAGCCCCAGCATTTT CASTQGPSNQPQHF many TRBV18 TRBD1 TRBJ1-5
TGTGCCAGCAGCTCCACTAGCGGGAGAGGAGTTGAGCAGTTCTTC CASSSTSGRGVEQFF many TRBV7-3 TRBD2 TRBJ2-1
TGTGCCAGCAGCGGAGGCCTTCGGTACAATGAGCAGTTCTTC CASSGGLRYNEQFF few TRBV9 - TRBJ2-1
TGTGCCACCAGTGATTGGTCAGCGGGGGGCAATGAGCAGTTCTTC CATSDWSAGGNEQFF few TRBV24-1 TRBD2 TRBJ2-1
TGTGCCAGCTCACGGGGGGACACTGAAGCTTTCTTT CASSRGDTEAFF many TRBV18 - TRBJ1-1
TGTGCCAGCAGCGTAGGGGCGGGGTTCGAGCAGTACTTC CASSVGAGFEQYF many TRBV9 - TRBJ2-7
TGCAGTGCTTACTCAGGGGGACTAGCGGGGACCTACAATGAGCAGTTCTTC CSAYSGGLAGTYNEQFF few TRBV20-1 TRBD2 TRBJ2-1
TGTGCCAGTAGTCCCGGGACTTTGGTGGGCACCTTC CASSPGTLVGTF - TRBV19 - TRBJ1-2
TGTGCCAGCAGTTTATCGAGACTAGTCAATGAGCAGTTCTTC CASSLSRLVNEQFF many TRBV27 - TRBJ2-1
TGTGCCAGCAGCAGCGCGAGGGTTGGTGAGCAGTTCTTC CASSSARVGEQFF many TRBV6-1 - TRBJ2-1
TGTGCTAGTGGTTTGGTACTGGAGAGAACGGGAGGGCGACAAGAGACCCAGTACTTC CASGLVLERTGGRQETQYF many TRBV12-5 TRBD2 TRBJ2-5
TGCAGCGTTGTCGGTAGGGCACTCAACTCCTACAATGAGCAGTTCTTC CSVVGRALNSYNEQFF many TRBV29-1 - TRBJ2-1
TGTGCCAGCAACGGGGCGAGCTCCTACAATGAGCAGTTCTTC CASNGASSYNEQFF many TRBV2 - TRBJ2-1
TGTGCCAGCAGCTTGCATTCGGGGACAGGGGGCGACTATGGCTACACCTTC CASSLHSGTGGDYGYTF - TRBV5-8 TRBD1 TRBJ1-2
TGTGCCAGCACTACAAGTAATTTGGACTATGGCTACACCTTC CASTTSNLDYGYTF many TRBV3-1 - TRBJ1-2
TGTGCCACATCGATCCGGGAGGGGTCCTACGCGGCCTACGAGCAGTACTTC CATSIREGSYAAYEQYF many TRBV10-3 TRBD2 TRBJ2-7
TGTGCCAGCAGCAACCGACAGGGGAGGTATACGCAGTATTTT CASSNRQGRYTQYF - TRBV7-8 TRBD1 TRBJ2-3
TGTGCCAGCAGTGACCCACTCGGGGGGACTGAAGCTTTCTTT CASSDPLGGTEAFF many TRBV2 - TRBJ1-1
TGCAGTGCTAGAGTTTCTACGGACAGATCTGAAAAACTGTTTTTT CSARVSTDRSEKLFF many TRBV20-1 - TRBJ1-4
TGCGCCAGCAGTTTCGCCTACAGGGAGCCGAACACCGGGGAGCTGTTTTTT CASSFAYREPNTGELFF - TRBV4-1 - TRBJ2-2
TGTGCCAGCCTCCCTTCCGGAGGCGCAAACATTCAGTACTTC CASLPSGGANIQYF few TRBV2 - TRBJ2-4
TGTGCCAGCAGCCTCCCGAGCGGGAGGGCCGCCGAGCAGTACTTC CASSLPSGRAAEQYF many TRBV7-9 TRBD2 TRBJ2-7
TGTGCCAGCAGTCCTAGCGGGAGACACTCCTACGAGCAGTACTTC CASSPSGRHSYEQYF - TRBV12-3/TRBV12-4 TRBD2 TRBJ2-7
TGCGCCAGCAGTGACCCTGGCGGGAGGTACACCGGGGAGCTGTTTTTT CASSDPGGRYTGELFF few TRBV10-2 TRBD2 TRBJ2-2
TGCGCCAGCAGCCAAGATGCCGGCAGCTCCTACAATGAGCAGTTCTTC CASSQDAGSSYNEQFF many TRBV4-3 - TRBJ2-1
TGCAGTGCTAGAGATCTAGCGGGACAATACGAGCAGTACTTC CSARDLAGQYEQYF many TRBV20-1 TRBD2 TRBJ2-7
TGTGCCAGCTCATCCGGGGTCCAAGAGACCCAGTACTTC CASSSGVQETQYF - TRBV18 - TRBJ2-5
TGTGCCAGCAGTTATCTCATGGGGCCCCCCACAGATACGCAGTATTTT CASSYLMGPPTDTQYF many TRBV2 - TRBJ2-3
TGTGCCAGCAGACCAACGGGACAACCCAACTATGGCTACACCTTC CASRPTGQPNYGYTF many TRBV6-1 - TRBJ1-2